A single sample is the source of the 9 T cell receptor beta chains below, sequenced in a study of blood T cell repertoires in COVID-19 (dated by TCRdb to the early 2020s). Library creation used the immunoSEQ multiplex PCR assay. The clones in this table, taken by TCRdb from immuneACCESS, are in-frame only. Not every clone is retained; where verified, under half of the shortfall comes from an unresolved V gene, and the cause of the rest is unknown. This sample lists 300,000 or so clones; roughly nine tenths were detected once. The ten largest clones represent less than 3% of the sample. What was sequenced was peripheral blood. The receptor set was obtained from a woman in her twenties or thirties with COVID-19, enrolled during active disease.

The rearrangement links TRBV19 to TRBJ1-5; possibly TRBD1 for D (5 bases). Trimming cost V 3 bases and J 0 bases, with 9 bases left between them. This CDR3 comprises 15 residues. The germline V gene encodes CDR1 LNHDA and CDR2 SQIVND (reference sequence). CDR3 sequence: CASSIQGHSNQPQHF. For the CDR3, the DNA is TGTGCCAGTAGTATCCAGGGTCATAGCAATCAGCCCCAGCATTTT.

V gene TRBV27 combines with J gene TRBJ2-1; the D gene is possibly TRBD2 (6 bases). CDR1 MNHEY and CDR2 SMNVEV come from the germline V gene (reference sequence). The CDR3 covers 15 residues. The V end lost 5 bases, the J end lost 8 bases, and 19 bases lay between the germline ends. The CDR3 DNA is TGTGCCAGCAGTCCCACGGCACTAGCCGGCCATGAGCAGTTCTTC. This codes for CASSPTALAGHEQFF.

The rearrangement links TRBV7-9 to TRBJ2-3; TRBD2 agrees at 15 bases. The trim removed 5 bases at V and 5 bases at J, leaving 14 bases unmatched. CDR1 is SEHNR, CDR2 FQNEAQ, per germline (reference sequence). This CDR3 comprises 19 residues. Written as DNA, the CDR3 is TGTGCCAGCAGCCCACTAACAACCGGACTAGCGGGAGGGGTAGATACGCAGTATTTT. Translating it yields CASSPLTTGLAGGVDTQYF.

The chain employs TRBV6-5 and TRBJ1-3; maybe TRBD1 (5 bases). This CDR3 is built from 14 residues. The germline gives CDR1 MNHEY, CDR2 SVGAGI. The V end lost 4 bases, the J end lost 3 bases, and 10 bases lay between the germline ends. Here the CDR3 reads CASSSDSLGNTIYF. The CDR3 nucleotides are TGTGCCAGCAGTTCCGACAGCCTTGGAAACACCATATATTTT.

The chain couples TRBV14 to TRBJ1-1; D is ambiguous. CDR1 and CDR2 from the germline V gene are SGHDN and FVKESK. The V and J ends lost 0 bases and 6 bases respectively, with 11 bases between them. The CDR3 contains 14 residues. DNA of the CDR3: TGTGCCAGCAGCCAAGAACTCTCTGCCTCTGAAGCTTTCTTT. Protein sequence: CASSQELSASEAFF.

This sequence joins TRBV5-5 and TRBJ2-3; a possible D gene is TRBD1 (6 bases). The V gene lost 4 bases and the J gene lost 0 bases, with 12 bases spanning the gap. The CDR3 runs to 15 residues. CDR1 and CDR2 from the germline V gene are SGHKS and YYEKEE (reference sequence). DNA for the CDR3: TGTGCCAGCAGCCGGACAGCCGCTAGCACAGATACGCAGTATTTT. It specifies CASSRTAASTDTQYF.

The chain combines TRBV28 with TRBJ1-3; unclear D gene. The CDR3 runs to 14 residues. The V end lost 5 bases, the J end lost 2 bases, and 10 bases lay between the germline ends. CDR1 and CDR2 from the germline V gene are MDHEN and SYDVKM. In DNA form, the CDR3 reads TGTGCCAGCAGTCCCGTATTCCCTGGAAACACCATATATTTT. Translated: CASSPVFPGNTIYF.

The chain combines TRBV2 with TRBJ2-5; TRBD2 agrees at 10 bases. The CDR3 consists of 14 residues. After removal of 8 bases from V and 2 bases from J, the junction contained 5 bases not matched to a gene. The germline gives CDR1 SNHLY, CDR2 FYNNEI. The CDR3 DNA reads TGTGCCAGCCGTGGACTAGCGGTACAAGAGACCCAGTACTTC. Protein: CASRGLAVQETQYF.

The chain uses TRBV6-2 or TRBV6-3 and TRBJ2-7, with D tentatively TRBD2 (5 bases). CDR3 length: 11 amino acids. The V end lost 5 bases, the J end lost 8 bases, and 10 bases lay between the germline ends. Germline CDR1 is MNHEY and CDR2 is SVGEGT. The CDR3 loop is CASSIDGKQYF. CDR3 nucleotides: TGTGCCAGCAGTATCGACGGGAAGCAGTACTTC.